This T cell receptor beta chain appears in the sequencing data of a study of CD8+CD57+ T cells in acquired aplastic anemia. Whole-study context: Recorded DNA amounts for sorted CD4+ and CD8+ cells had an average of around 3.4 ug.

The germline V gene has CDR1 ENHRY and CDR2 SYGVKD. The CDR3 has 13 amino acids. Only patients with CD8+CD57+ cell expansion on flow cytometry were chosen for sequencing. Genomic DNA was employed as the template in profiling TCR beta VDJ and CDR3. TCRdb passed the reads through MiXCR, listing each CDR3 protein once. The profile covers 180,000 or so distinct CDR3 sequences, with roughly 48% appearing a single time and 1.1% taken by the ten largest. A note on this clonotype: Relative to the germline gene, one junction end is altered; a read error may explain this.

The origin of this receptor is a human donor with aplastic anemia. The chain joins TRBV10-3 to TRBJ1-1, with D hard to call. The sample taken for sequencing was sorted CD4+, CD8+, or CD8+CD57+ T cells (not recorded which) from PBMCs. The CDR3 region has the DNA TGTGCCATTAGTGAGCAAGTGAACACTGAAGCTTTCTTT. It specifies CAISEQVNTEAFF.